The T cell receptor beta chain under discussion was sequenced for a study of T cell responses to AZD1222 COVID-19 vaccine. Measured with immunoSEQ multiplex PCR; TCRdb has only the in-frame clones, and not every one. Among some 190,000 clones listed, approximately 92% were seen once. Concerning this clone itself: Antigen unknown.

This CDR3 has 15 residues. V was shortened by 2 bases and J by 2 bases, with 9 bases between the two germline ends. The germline V gene has CDR1 MNHEY and CDR2 SVGAGI. Whole-study findings and limits: At baseline, seropositivity was found in only a handful of AZD1222 recipients.

The starting material was peripheral blood, obtained on day 0 of AZD1222 vaccination. The V gene is TRBV6-5, the J gene TRBJ1-4, with D possibly being TRBD1 (6 bases). This TCR was recovered from an adult in good health. The CDR3 coding sequence is TGTGCCAGCAGTTACCAAACAGGGACTAATGAAAAACTGTTTTTT. Its protein is CASSYQTGTNEKLFF.